This T cell receptor (beta chain) originates from a study of beta chain features in type 1 diabetes. Study-level background: Investigators examined some 100 million sorted cells across all samples. Study findings and constraints: VDJ junctions from type 1 diabetes patients carried fewer insertions and larger deletions. Type 1 diabetes patients showed a moderate but significant shortening of TCRB CDR3s in all four CD4+ subsets. For patients, the naive, central memory and Treg TCRB repertoires appeared more alike than for healthy donors.

Using CD45RO/CCR7/CD25/CD127/CD95/CD27, CD4+ naive, central memory, regulatory and stem cell-like memory cells were sorted. Sequenced material consisted of expressed TCRB transcripts (all of the isolated RNA was reverse transcribed). The protocol was immunoSEQ multiplex PCR, while the TCRdb copy is restricted to in-frame clones and leaves out a portion. The data contain around 250,000 clones, approximately 15% of them singletons. The CDR3 extends over 12 amino acids. Germline CDR1 reads MNHEY; CDR2 reads SVGAGI. Trimming took 7 bases from V and 15 from J; bases not matched to a gene: 5. With regard to this clone: Its target is unknown.

The rearrangement links TRBV6-5 to TRBJ2-4; TRBD2 matches 14 bases. The sample taken for sequencing was naive CD4+ T cells from blood. This TCR was sampled from a young man with type 1 diabetes. CDR3 loop: CASKGTSGRVYF. The CDR3 DNA follows: TGTGCCAGCAAAGGGACTAGCGGGAGAGTGTACTTC.